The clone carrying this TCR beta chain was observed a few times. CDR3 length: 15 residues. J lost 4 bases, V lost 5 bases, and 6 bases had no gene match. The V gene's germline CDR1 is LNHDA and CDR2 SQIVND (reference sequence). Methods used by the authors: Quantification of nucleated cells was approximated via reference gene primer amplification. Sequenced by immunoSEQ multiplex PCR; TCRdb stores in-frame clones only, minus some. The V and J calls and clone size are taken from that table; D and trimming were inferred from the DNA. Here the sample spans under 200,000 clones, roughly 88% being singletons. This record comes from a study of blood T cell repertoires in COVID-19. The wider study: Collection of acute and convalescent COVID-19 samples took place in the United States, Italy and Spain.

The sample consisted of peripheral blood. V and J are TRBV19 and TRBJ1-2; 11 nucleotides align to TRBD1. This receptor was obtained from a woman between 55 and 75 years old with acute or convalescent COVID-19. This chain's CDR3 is CASSRTGGPTYGYTF. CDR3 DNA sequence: TGTGCCAGTAGTCGGACAGGGGGCCCTACCTATGGCTACACCTTC.